This T cell receptor beta chain was identified during a study of T-cell reconstitution after alpha-beta-depleted transplantation in children. Unique molecular identifiers tagged the TCRbeta library. A single record per CDR3 protein comes from TCRdb applying MiXCR to the PCR reads. Counted here are some 200,000 distinct CDR3 sequences, approximately 14% occurring once; the ten biggest clones make up roughly 13%. This clonotype was seen only a few times. This TCR derives from a human donor who donated a stem cell graft to a child with acute lymphoblastic leukemia. The sequenced sample was PBMCs from the stem cell graft donor, obtained from the stem cell graft.

In nucleotides, the CDR3 is TGCAGTGCTAGGAAACAGGGGGCCGCGGCTAACTATGGCTACACCTTC. Protein: CSARKQGAAANYGYTF. The genes are TRBV20-1 and TRBJ1-2, with TRBD1 identical over 9 bases. V lost 3 bases, J lost 0 bases, and 8 bases stayed unmatched. From germline, CDR1 is DFQATT and CDR2 SNEGSKA (reference sequence). This CDR3 spans 16 amino acids.